These T cell receptor beta chains were read from a single sample in a study of identical twins. TCRdb redid the calling of the 5' RACE reads with MiXCR, one entry per CDR3 protein. This sample yields hundreds of thousands of distinct CDR3 sequences, of which 20% to 25% are seen a single time; 2.9% belongs to the top ten. These sequences were also reported in another study, on T cells expressing NK-cell markers.

Sample: CD4+ T cells sorted from blood. The receptors come from a woman under 30 in good health. Each CDR3 is given with its conserved first and last residue. A D gene is named only where the DNA matches it firmly. The size of a clone is reported for some rows only, either as once, few or many, or as a class for expanded clones.

size	D	V	J	DNA	CDR3
few	-	TRBV5-1	TRBJ1-1	TGCGCCAGCAGCAAAGAGGGCACTGAAGCTTTCTTT	CASSKEGTEAFF
-	TRBD2	TRBV7-2	TRBJ2-1	TGTGCCAGCAGCCACAAGGGCCCCGGGGAGGGGGAGCAGTTCTTC	CASSHKGPGEGEQFF
-	-	TRBV5-1	TRBJ2-3	TGCGCCAGCAGCTGGACCGATAAAAGCACAGATACGCAGTATTTT	CASSWTDKSTDTQYF
-	-	TRBV5-1	TRBJ1-1	TGCGCCAGCAGCTTGGCCCTTACTTTGAGTGAAGCTTTCTTT	CASSLALTLSEAFF
few	-	TRBV5-1	TRBJ2-7	TGCGCCAGCAGCTTGGGACAGGACTCCTACGAGCAGTACTTC	CASSLGQDSYEQYF
-	TRBD1	TRBV29-1	TRBJ1-2	TGCAGCGTCACAGGGGTGGTTGACTATGGCTACACCTTC	CSVTGVVDYGYTF
-	-	TRBV18	TRBJ1-3	TGTGCCAGCTCACCACCGGCAGGGGCGGGAAACACCATATATTTT	CASSPPAGAGNTIYF
-	-	TRBV7-2	TRBJ1-2	TGTGCCAGCAGCTCCACCATGGGCCAGAATAGCTATGGCTACACCTTC	CASSSTMGQNSYGYTF
few	-	TRBV7-8	TRBJ1-6	TGTGCCAGCAGCTTAAAGTCGTGGGAAGGGGTTAATTCACCCCTCCACTTT	CASSLKSWEGVNSPLHF
-	-	TRBV20-1	TRBJ2-1	TGCAGTGCTTGGCTCAACGGGCAGGACGAGCAGTTCTTC	CSAWLNGQDEQFF
many	-	TRBV20-1	TRBJ2-3	TGCAGTGCTCTAGGACACCAGCAGGATACGCAGTATTTT	CSALGHQQDTQYF
-	TRBD2	TRBV4-2	TRBJ2-3	TGTGCCAGCAGCCAACGGACTAGCGGGCAACCTAGCACAGATACGCAGTATTTT	CASSQRTSGQPSTDTQYF
few	-	TRBV20-1	TRBJ2-1	TGCAGTGCTAGACCCCACCTGTGGAATGAGCAGTTCTTC	CSARPHLWNEQFF
-	-	TRBV5-1	TRBJ2-7	TGCGCCAGCAGCTTGGCGGGGATTGGGCCCTCCGAGCAGTACTTC	CASSLAGIGPSEQYF
many	-	TRBV12-3/TRBV12-4	TRBJ1-1	TGTGCCAGCAGTTTGGGGGAGGGCCCTGAAGCTTTCTTT	CASSLGEGPEAFF
few	TRBD2	TRBV20-1	TRBJ2-1	TGCAGTGCTATACTAGCGGGGGACAATGAGCAGTTCTTC	CSAILAGDNEQFF
-	-	TRBV12-3/TRBV12-4	TRBJ2-2	TGTGCCAGCAGCCAAACAGGGAGGCCCGGGGAGCTGTTTTTT	CASSQTGRPGELFF
-	TRBD1	TRBV20-1	TRBJ1-1	TGCAGTGCTAGTTTCAGGGGGGCGGCTGAAGCTTTCTTT	CSASFRGAAEAFF
once	-	TRBV5-1	TRBJ2-5	TGCGCCAGCAGCTTGGGGTCTGGGAATCTGGAGACCCAGTACTTC	CASSLGSGNLETQYF
few	-	TRBV7-2	TRBJ1-1	TGTGCCAGCAGCTTAGTCACCAGTCTGAACACTGAAGCTTTCTTT	CASSLVTSLNTEAFF
-	-	TRBV5-1	TRBJ2-1	TGCGCCAGCAGCCCCCAATTGGATGAGCAGTTCTTC	CASSPQLDEQFF
few	TRBD1	TRBV7-2	TRBJ1-3	TGTGCCAGCAGCCGCGGACAGGGGAGAAACACCATATATTTT	CASSRGQGRNTIYF
-	-	TRBV9	TRBJ2-1	TGTGCCAGCAGCGTAGCATTCGGCGAGCAGTTCTTC	CASSVAFGEQFF
few	-	TRBV20-1	TRBJ2-7	TGCAGTGCAGCTCAGGGTAACCACGAGCAGTACTTC	CSAAQGNHEQYF
many	TRBD2	TRBV10-3	TRBJ2-3	TGTGCCATCAGTTTAGCGGGGAGCACAGATACGCAGTATTTT	CAISLAGSTDTQYF
few	-	TRBV27	TRBJ2-7	TGTGCCAGCAGTTTATCAGCCTCAAGATCTTGGCAGTACTTC	CASSLSASRSWQYF